One and the same sample provided the 28 T cell receptor beta chains below, sequenced in a study of identical twins. TCRdb redid the calling of the 5' RACE reads with MiXCR, one entry per CDR3 protein. The sample has 550,000 to 700,000 distinct CDR3 sequences, nearly 10% seen once; the top ten hold roughly 3%. These data were likewise used in another study, on yellow fever vaccine responses in identical twins.

The specimen sequenced was PBMCs. Every receptor here comes from a young woman in good health.

This clonotype was seen only a few times. This chain joins TRBV12-3 or TRBV12-4 and TRBJ2-5; 11 nucleotides agree with TRBD2. V lost 4 bases and J lost 7; bases outside the gene matches: 11. The CDR3 has 16 residues. The chain's CDR3 is CASSSPGLAATGTQYF. The CDR3 nucleotides are TGTGCCAGCAGTTCACCGGGACTAGCGGCAACAGGGACCCAGTACTTC.

CDR3 sequence (DNA): TGTGCCAGCAGTTATTGGATAGGGGGCCACGAGCAGTACTTC. Residues: CASSYWIGGHEQYF. The chain has TRBV12-3 or TRBV12-4 and TRBJ2-7; 7 bases are a match to TRBD1. J lost 5 bases, V lost 4 bases, and 8 bases had no gene match. The CDR3 spans 14 residues.

This clonotype was seen repeatedly, ten times or more. The V and J genes are TRBV6-2 or TRBV6-3 and TRBJ2-7; possibly TRBD2 for D (6 bases). The CDR3 length is 13 residues. V was pared by 2 bases and J by 4 bases, with 9 bases between. Germline assignment: CDR1 MNHEY and CDR2 SVGEGT. CDR3 coding DNA: TGTGCCAGCAGTTACACTGCGGGGTACGAGCAGTACTTC. It is translated as CASSYTAGYEQYF.

A few counts support this clonotype. The CDR3 loop reads CASSDPAGGLDTGELFF. The DNA for the CDR3 is TGCGCCAGCAGTGACCCCGCGGGAGGCCTGGACACCGGGGAGCTGTTTTTT. The chain is built from TRBV10-1 and TRBJ2-2, with 8 nucleotides matching TRBD2. The CDR3 is made up of 17 amino acids. V was clipped by 3 bases and J by 3 bases; unmatched bases: 9. Germline assignment: CDR1 WNHNN and CDR2 SYGVQD (reference sequence).

The V and J genes are TRBV3-1 and TRBJ2-7; TRBD2 agrees at 9 bases. Germline assignment: CDR1 LGHDT and CDR2 YNNKEL (reference sequence). With 4 bases clipped from V and 6 bases from J, the junction kept 10 bases outside the gene matches. This CDR3 contains 15 residues. The CDR3: CASSPLAGALGEQYF. Here the CDR3 DNA reads TGTGCCAGCAGCCCGTTAGCGGGAGCCCTTGGCGAGCAGTACTTC.

Many counts were recorded for this clonotype. This chain links TRBV6-5 with TRBJ2-3; 7 nucleotides agree with TRBD2. Germline assignment: CDR1 MNHEY and CDR2 SVGAGI. V was pared by 2 bases and J by 5 bases, with 4 bases of the junction left unmatched. The CDR3 extends over 14 amino acids. CDR3 in amino acids: CASSYPTSQDTQYF. CDR3 coding DNA: TGTGCCAGCAGTTACCCGACTAGCCAAGATACGCAGTATTTT.

This clonotype was counted many times. The chain employs TRBV7-2 and TRBJ2-1, with a tentative D call TRBD1 (6 bases). V was pared by 6 bases and J by 0 bases, with 9 bases between. This CDR3 is 14 amino acids long. Germline CDR1 is SGHTA and CDR2 is FQGNSA. CDR3 DNA sequence: TGTGCCAGCAGTAAGGACAGCTCCTACAATGAGCAGTTCTTC. It yields the protein CASSKDSSYNEQFF.

The V gene is TRBV9, the J gene TRBJ2-7; 9 nucleotides line up with TRBD2. This CDR3 spans 14 amino acids. In germline, CDR1 is SGDLS, CDR2 YYNGEE. V lost 4 bases to trimming and J lost 5 bases; unmatched junction nucleotides: 7. The CDR3 region is CASSPRGLAHEQYF. The CDR3 region has the DNA TGTGCCAGCAGCCCGAGGGGACTAGCCCACGAGCAGTACTTC.

This clonotype has ten or more counts. CDR3 loop: CASSLMPASVNEQYF. The CDR3 coding sequence is TGTGCCAGCAGTTTGATGCCGGCTAGCGTGAACGAGCAGTACTTC. This chain connects TRBV27 to TRBJ2-7, with D possibly being TRBD2 (6 bases). Trimming stripped 3 bases from V and 5 bases from J, with 17 bases between. The CDR3 totals 15 residues. Germline-derived CDR1 and CDR2 are MNHEY and SMNVEV (reference sequence).

This clonotype was recorded at least ten times. The genes are TRBV24-1 and TRBJ2-2; 13 nucleotides align to TRBD2. The CDR3 sequence is 17 residues long. V trimming: 4 bases; J trimming: 6 bases; junction bases outside the gene matches: 7. Germline V gene lookup returns CDR1 KGHDR and CDR2 SFDVKD. The CDR3 DNA sequence: TGTGCCACCAGTGACCCTACTAGCGGGAGGGCCGCCGGGGAGCTGTTTTTT. It codes for CATSDPTSGRAAGELFF.

J is TRBJ2-5 and V is TRBV7-9, with D maybe TRBD1 (6 bases). The CDR3 extends over 16 amino acids. Per the germline V gene, CDR1 is SEHNR and CDR2 is FQNEAQ (reference sequence). V shed 4 bases and J shed 2 bases, with 17 bases lying between them. This CDR3 is CASSYNTGTNQETQYF. The CDR3 coding sequence is TGTGCCAGCAGCTATAACACCGGGACAAATCAAGAGACCCAGTACTTC.

V is TRBV29-1 and J is TRBJ2-1; D possibly corresponds to TRBD2 (5 bases). V was trimmed by 0 bases and J by 5 bases, leaving 14 bases between them. The CDR3 has 15 amino acids. Germline assignment: CDR1 SQVTM and CDR2 ANQGSEA. Here the CDR3 reads CSVEDLQLGDNEQFF. The CDR3 DNA follows: TGCAGCGTTGAAGATCTCCAACTAGGAGACAATGAGCAGTTCTTC.

The V gene is TRBV12-3 or TRBV12-4, the J gene TRBJ2-5, with TRBD2 matching over 12 bases. This CDR3 is built from 17 residues. V trimming: 4 bases; J trimming: 2 bases; junction bases outside the gene matches: 8. The CDR3 sequence is CASSSNAGTSGQETQYF. As DNA, the CDR3 is TGTGCCAGCAGTTCAAACGCGGGGACTAGCGGGCAAGAGACCCAGTACTTC.

This clonotype has a count of ten or more. The CDR3 sequence is CASSSITGTGYNEQFF. The CDR3 nucleotides are TGTGCCAGCAGCTCAATTACCGGGACAGGCTACAATGAGCAGTTCTTC. The chain recombines TRBV5-6 with TRBJ2-1; 8 nucleotides line up with TRBD1. Germline CDR1 reads SGHDT; CDR2 reads YYEEEE. This CDR3 spans 16 amino acids. V was clipped by 3 bases and J by 3 bases; unmatched bases: 8.

This clonotype was detected only a few times. The rearrangement uses TRBV3-1 and TRBJ2-1, with D maybe TRBD2 (5 bases). V was pared by 1 base and J by 6 bases, with 7 bases between. There are 13 residues in the CDR3. The germline gives CDR1 LGHDT, CDR2 YNNKEL (reference sequence). The CDR3 coding sequence is TGTGCCAGCAGCCAAGGACTACCCAATGAGCAGTTCTTC. This codes for CASSQGLPNEQFF.

This chain uses TRBV7-2 with TRBJ2-1; 8 bases match TRBD2. There are 15 residues in the CDR3. V shed 3 bases and J 8 bases; nucleotides not matched to a gene: 9. CDR1 is SGHTA, CDR2 FQGNSA, per germline. The CDR3 protein is CASSFLRAGVHEQFF. CDR3 DNA sequence: TGTGCCAGCAGCTTCTTGAGAGCGGGAGTACATGAGCAGTTCTTC.

This clonotype was counted between two and nine times. The chain has TRBV27 and TRBJ1-6; 7 nucleotides align to TRBD1. CDR1 is MNHEY, CDR2 SMNVEV, per germline (reference sequence). The CDR3 totals 13 residues. The V gene end was trimmed by 3 bases and the J gene end by 9 bases; junction bases not matched to a gene: 2. CDR3 in amino acids: CASSLTGPSPLHF. DNA for the CDR3: TGTGCCAGCAGTTTGACAGGGCCTTCACCCCTCCACTTT.

This clonotype came up many times. The chain uses TRBV28 and TRBJ2-5; TRBD1 matches at 8 bases. This CDR3 has 14 residues. With 5 bases clipped from V and 6 bases from J, the junction kept 8 bases outside the gene matches. Germline loops: CDR1 MDHEN, CDR2 SYDVKM. The CDR3 is CASSIPGTGQTQYF. The CDR3, as DNA: TGTGCCAGCAGTATCCCCGGGACAGGCCAGACCCAGTACTTC. Supplemented by reference TRBV28 and TRBJ2-5, the full variable domain reads DVKVTQSSRYLVKRTGEKVFLECVQDMDHENMFWYRQDPGLGLRLIYFSYDVKMKEKGDIPEGYSVSREKKERFSLILESASTNQTSMYLCASSIPGTGQTQYFGPGTRLLVL.

This clonotype appeared a few times. The rearrangement joins TRBV19 to TRBJ2-2, with 8 bases lining up with TRBD2. Germline-derived CDR1 and CDR2 are LNHDA and SQIVND (reference sequence). The trim removed 3 bases at V and 4 bases at J, leaving 16 bases unmatched. This CDR3 is built from 19 residues. The DNA for the CDR3 is TGTGCCAGTAGTATTTGGCCCGCCGGGACTAGGTCTATCACCGGGGAGCTGTTTTTT. This encodes CASSIWPAGTRSITGELFF.

The chain combines TRBV14 with TRBJ2-1; TRBD1 is a possible D gene (5 bases). The CDR3 loop spans 17 amino acids. Per the germline V gene, CDR1 is SGHDN and CDR2 is FVKESK. V lost 0 bases to trimming and J lost 5 bases, with 17 bases between them. The CDR3 reads CASSQDLGLEIHNEQFF. In nucleotides, the CDR3 is TGTGCCAGCAGCCAAGATCTGGGGCTAGAGATCCACAATGAGCAGTTCTTC.

This clonotype was counted a few times. V gene TRBV27 combines with J gene TRBJ2-2, with 9 bases aligning to TRBD1. Per the germline V gene, CDR1 is MNHEY and CDR2 is SMNVEV (reference sequence). This CDR3 spans 14 amino acids. V shed 3 bases and J 5 bases; nucleotides not matched to a gene: 1. The CDR3 DNA is TGTGCCAGCAGTTTCGGGACAGGGACCGGGGAGCTGTTTTTT. Its translation: CASSFGTGTGELFF.

The V and J genes are TRBV12-3 or TRBV12-4 and TRBJ2-5, with 12 bases that match TRBD2. V shed 6 bases and J 1 base; nucleotides not matched to a gene: 6. There are 16 residues in the CDR3. The CDR3 DNA sequence: TGTGCCAGCAGCTCGGGACTAGCGGGCGCCCAAGAGACCCAGTACTTC. Encoded protein: CASSSGLAGAQETQYF.

CDR3 DNA sequence: TGCGCCAGCAGCCAAGACGGACAGCGGGACGAGCAGTACTTC. Translation: CASSQDGQRDEQYF. The gene calls are TRBV4-1 and TRBJ2-7; perhaps D is TRBD1 or TRBD2 (6 bases each). From germline, CDR1 is MGHRA and CDR2 YSYEKL. The CDR3 length is 14 residues. The V and J ends lost 0 bases and 5 bases respectively, with 11 bases between them.

This clonotype was seen repeatedly, ten times or more. The chain employs TRBV5-6 and TRBJ2-1; TRBD2 matches at 12 bases. V shed 4 bases and J 4 bases; nucleotides not matched to a gene: 6. Germline CDR1 SGHDT, CDR2 YYEEEE. The CDR3 spans 16 residues. The DNA of the CDR3 is TGTGCCAGCAGCGTCCTAGCGGGAGGGCCTTACAATGAGCAGTTCTTC. It codes for CASSVLAGGPYNEQFF.

This clonotype was seen more than once but under ten times. The chain couples TRBV7-6 to TRBJ2-4; TRBD2 is a possible D gene (6 bases). The CDR3 runs to 20 residues. V lost 0 bases and J 1 base, leaving 22 bases between the germline ends. The V gene's germline CDR1 is SGHVS and CDR2 FNYEAQ. In DNA form, the CDR3 reads TGTGCCAGCAGCTTAGCACCTTTTCCGAAGCGGGTTGGGGCCAAAAACATTCAGTACTTC. Its protein product is CASSLAPFPKRVGAKNIQYF.

This chain joins TRBV29-1 and TRBJ1-2; D uncertain. CDR1 is SQVTM and CDR2 is ANQGSEA in the germline V gene. This CDR3 region has 11 residues. With 5 bases removed from V and 6 bases from J, the gap between germline ends came to 10 bases. The CDR3 DNA reads TGCAGCGTTAAGGCCTCCGATGGCTACACCTTC. Translated: CSVKASDGYTF.

Many counts were recorded for this clonotype. The chain recombines TRBV12-3 or TRBV12-4 with TRBJ2-5; no clear D. The CDR3 extends over 13 amino acids. The V gene lost 5 bases and the J gene lost 4 bases, with 11 bases spanning the gap. CDR3 sequence reads: CASSRPPIETQYF. The CDR3 bases are TGTGCCAGCAGTCGGCCTCCTATAGAGACCCAGTACTTC.

This clonotype has ten or more counts. The V and J genes are TRBV12-3 or TRBV12-4 and TRBJ1-1; TRBD1 is a possible D gene (6 bases). This CDR3 comprises 13 residues. The V gene lost 7 bases and the J gene lost 1 base, with 10 bases spanning the gap. CDR3 region: CASTLGQNTEAFF. CDR3 nucleotides: TGTGCCAGCACCCTGGGACAGAACACTGAAGCTTTCTTT.